The 13 T cell receptor beta chains presented below share a single source sample, sequenced in a study of cytomegalovirus exposure and HLA in healthy donors. The primer mix had 60 Vbeta and 13 Jbeta primers. Assay: immunoSEQ multiplex PCR; the TCRdb copy retains only in-frame clones and omits some. The sample lists 100,000 or so clones, roughly 70% seen once, with roughly a tenth in the top ten. The specimen sequenced was PBMCs. The receptors shown here come from a man aged 45-65 years in good health and CMV-seronegative.

The chain uses TRBV18 and TRBJ1-2; the match to TRBD1 covers 7 bases. The CDR3 spans 15 residues. Germline V gene data show CDR1 as KGHSH and CDR2 as LQKENI. V shed 0 bases and J 4 bases; nucleotides not matched to a gene: 5. The chain's CDR3 is CASSPPGDSLYGYTF. CDR3 nucleotides: TGTGCCAGCTCACCACCGGGGGACAGTCTCTATGGCTACACCTTC.

This sequence joins TRBV6-6 and TRBJ1-5; D is perhaps TRBD1 (5 bases). V was trimmed by 0 bases and J by 0 bases, leaving 9 bases between them. Germline lookup yields CDR1 MNHNY and CDR2 SVGAGI (reference sequence). The CDR3 is made up of 16 amino acids. CDR3 region: CASSYSGDSSNQPQHF. CDR3 DNA sequence: TGTGCCAGCAGTTACTCGGGCGACAGTAGCAATCAGCCCCAGCATTTT.

This chain connects TRBV5-1 to TRBJ2-5; no reliable D call. CDR1 is SGHRS and CDR2 is YFSETQ in the germline V gene. V lost 2 bases, J lost 5 bases, and 10 bases lay in between. The CDR3 covers 13 residues. This chain's CDR3 is CASSFLVEETQYF. The CDR3 DNA sequence: TGCGCCAGCAGCTTCCTAGTGGAGGAGACCCAGTACTTC. Full variable domain (outside the CDR3, taken from reference TRBV5-1 and TRBJ2-5): KAGVTQTPRYLIKTRGQQVTLSCSPISGHRSVSWYQQTPGQGLQFLFEYFSETQRNKGNFPGRFSGRQFSNSRSEMNVSTLELGDSALYLCASSFLVEETQYFGPGTRLLVL.

The chain employs TRBV19 and TRBJ2-7, with 10 bases that match TRBD1. J lost 5 bases, V lost 5 bases, and 3 bases had no gene match. The V gene's germline CDR1 is LNHDA and CDR2 SQIVND (reference sequence). The CDR3 extends over 13 amino acids. The CDR3 loop reads CASSWDRGHEQYF. Written as DNA, the CDR3 is TGTGCCAGTAGTTGGGACAGGGGCCACGAGCAGTACTTC.

The rearrangement joins TRBV6-1 to TRBJ2-1, with TRBD1 identical over 8 bases. The CDR3 contains 14 residues. CDR1 and CDR2 (germline): MNHNS, SASEGT. V shed 1 base, J shed 7 bases, and the junction held 3 bases outside the gene matches. Written as DNA, the CDR3 is TGTGCCAGCAGTGAAGGGACAGGGATGAATGAGCAGTTCTTC. Amino acids: CASSEGTGMNEQFF.

The chain links TRBV4-2 to TRBJ2-2; 7 nucleotides line up with TRBD2. The CDR3 has 16 residues. With V trimmed by 1 base and J by 6 bases, 8 bases remained unmatched. CDR1 is LGHNA and CDR2 is YNFKEQ in the germline V gene. The CDR3 coding sequence is TGTGCCAGCAGCCAAGGGTTGGGGGGGATGCCCGGGGAGCTGTTTTTT. Residues: CASSQGLGGMPGELFF.

The CDR3 DNA is TGCGCCAGCAGCTTGAGTAGCGGGGGGGCCGTATGGAATGAGCAGTTCTTC. This encodes CASSLSSGGAVWNEQFF. The chain combines TRBV5-1 with TRBJ2-1; the match to TRBD2 covers 11 bases. V lost 1 base to trimming and J lost 7 bases; unmatched junction nucleotides: 10. CDR1 SGHRS and CDR2 YFSETQ come from the germline V gene. The CDR3 loop spans 17 amino acids.

J is TRBJ2-1 and V is TRBV5-1; D perhaps matches TRBD2 (6 bases). The CDR3 has 15 residues. Germline lookup yields CDR1 SGHRS and CDR2 YFSETQ. Trimming removed 2 bases at V and 4 bases at J, with 13 bases between. This CDR3 reads CASSFGAGSYNEQFF. DNA for the CDR3: TGCGCCAGCAGCTTCGGCGCGGGGAGTTACAATGAGCAGTTCTTC. Full variable domain (remainder filled in from reference TRBV5-1 and TRBJ2-1): KAGVTQTPRYLIKTRGQQVTLSCSPISGHRSVSWYQQTPGQGLQFLFEYFSETQRNKGNFPGRFSGRQFSNSRSEMNVSTLELGDSALYLCASSFGAGSYNEQFFGPGTRLTVL.

The chain has TRBV11-2 and TRBJ2-6; D is unresolved. The V gene lost 1 base and the J gene lost 3 bases, with 10 bases spanning the gap. The germline V gene has CDR1 SGHAT and CDR2 FQNNGV. The length of the CDR3 is 16 residues. Written as DNA, the CDR3 is TGTGCCAGCAGCTTAGTAGGTTCGGGTGGGGCCAACGTCCTGACTTTC. Its translation is CASSLVGSGGANVLTF.

This clone was observed a handful of times. Mismatch with germline at one junction end may stem from a read error. V gene TRBV7-9 combines with J gene TRBJ2-5, with a possible D match to TRBD1 (7 bases). CDR3 length: 14 residues. Germline V gives CDR1 SEHNR, CDR2 FQNEAQ (reference sequence). The CDR3 sequence is CSSSSNQGGETQYF. The DNA of the CDR3 is TGTTCCAGCAGCTCCAACCAGGGGGGAGAGACCCAGTACTTC.

The chain joins TRBV27 to TRBJ2-6; possible D gene TRBD1, 7 bases. Trimming left V 4 bases short and J 5 bases short, with 18 bases between. The CDR3 runs 17 residues. In germline, CDR1 is MNHEY, CDR2 SMNVEV (reference sequence). The chain's CDR3 is CASSWSRGAGRANVLTF. The CDR3 DNA reads TGTGCCAGCAGTTGGTCCAGGGGGGCGGGTCGGGCCAACGTCCTGACTTTC.

V usage is TRBV28 and J usage is TRBJ2-1; 9 bases match TRBD2. Trimming removed 1 base from V and 5 bases from J; junction bases left unmatched: 6. CDR1 and CDR2 (germline): MDHEN, SYDVKM. CDR3 length equals 16 residues. DNA for the CDR3: TGTGCCAGCAGTTTATCGGATAGCGGGGGTCACAATGAGCAGTTCTTC. This codes for CASSLSDSGGHNEQFF.

The gene calls are TRBV29-1 and TRBJ1-2, with 9 positions matching TRBD1. CDR1 and CDR2 (germline): SQVTM, ANQGSEA. The CDR3 is 13 amino acids. Germline trimming cut 4 bases from V and 4 bases from J; bases unmatched to any gene: 4. The CDR3 loop reads CSVGHRGPYGYTF. DNA for the CDR3: TGCAGCGTTGGCCACAGGGGGCCCTATGGCTACACCTTC.